This entry lists 14 T cell receptor beta chains sequenced from one sample in a study of cytomegalovirus exposure and HLA in healthy donors. PCR employed 60 Vbeta and 13 Jbeta primers. TCRdb's table, derived via immunoSEQ multiplex PCR, lists solely in-frame clones and lacks some. Among about 120,000 clones listed, 77% were seen once. The sample was PBMCs. These receptor sequences come from a man younger than 30 in good health and CMV-seropositive.

The chain recombines TRBV2 with TRBJ1-4; perhaps TRBD1 as D (5 bases). V gave up 6 bases and J gave up 5 bases, with 7 bases separating them. Looked up from germline, CDR1 is SNHLY and CDR2 is FYNNEI. The CDR3 covers 12 residues. For the CDR3, the DNA is TGTGCCAGCAGGGGGGGAAATGAAAAACTGTTTTTT. Protein: CASRGGNEKLFF.

On this clone: Mismatch with germline at one junction end may stem from a read error. The V and J genes are TRBV7-7 and TRBJ2-2, with D possibly TRBD2 on 7 matching bases. The germline CDR1 and CDR2 sequences are SSHAT and FNYEAQ (reference sequence). This CDR3 spans 18 amino acids. The CDR3 DNA sequence: TGTGCTAGCAGCTTAATTTTGCGGGGGCGTACGAACACCGGGGAGCTGTTTTTT. Translated, it gives CASSLILRGRTNTGELFF. Full variable domain (remainder filled in from reference TRBV7-7 and TRBJ2-2): GAGVSQSPRYKVTKRGQDVTLRCDPISSHATLYWYQQALGQGPEFLTYFNYEAQPDKSGLPSDRFSAERPEGSISTLTIQRTEQRDSAMYRCASSLILRGRTNTGELFFGEGSRLTVL.

This chain connects TRBV7-2 to TRBJ1-2, with 7 bases aligning to TRBD1. V trimming: 2 bases; J trimming: 8 bases; junction bases outside the gene matches: 11. There are 15 residues in the CDR3. Germline V gene sequence: CDR1 SGHTA, CDR2 FQGNSA. CDR3 sequence (DNA): TGTGCCAGCAGCTTACTCGGGACAGACCTCTGGGGCTACACCTTC. This translates into CASSLLGTDLWGYTF.

The V gene is TRBV2, the J gene TRBJ1-1; 7 bases align to TRBD1. CDR3 length: 15 residues. The germline V gene encodes CDR1 SNHLY and CDR2 FYNNEI. After removal of 6 bases from V and 4 bases from J, the junction contained 11 bases not matched to a gene. The CDR3 region has the DNA TGTGCCAGCAGCGAACCTGACAGGGCGGGCACTGAAGCTTTCTTT. It yields the protein CASSEPDRAGTEAFF.

The J gene is TRBJ2-5, the V gene TRBV6-5, with D hard to call. Germline assignment: CDR1 MNHEY and CDR2 SVGAGI. The V end was cut by 5 bases, the J end by 4 bases, with 8 bases between. The CDR3 has 12 amino acids. The CDR3 sequence is CASSPIGETQYF. The CDR3 nucleotides read TGTGCCAGCAGTCCAATCGGAGAGACCCAGTACTTC.

This clone came up a few times. This chain joins TRBV2 and TRBJ2-1; 11 bases match TRBD2. Germline CDR1 reads SNHLY; CDR2 reads FYNNEI. The CDR3 covers 16 residues. Losses at the gene ends were 6 bases for V and 4 bases for J; bases not matched to a gene: 8. The CDR3 spells CASRTSGAFLYNEQFF. CDR3 coding DNA: TGTGCCAGCAGGACTAGCGGGGCCTTTCTTTACAATGAGCAGTTCTTC.

The CDR3 coding sequence is TGTGCCAGCAGCTTAGGAACAGGTGGTCCCTATGGCTACACCTTC. Translation gives CASSLGTGGPYGYTF. The rearrangement links TRBV11-2 to TRBJ1-2; tentative D call: TRBD1 (5 bases). Trimming removed 1 base at V and 4 bases at J, with 13 bases between. Germline V lookup: CDR1 SGHAT, CDR2 FQNNGV. This CDR3 contains 15 residues.

V is TRBV5-8 and J is TRBJ2-1; 9 nucleotides agree with TRBD2. This CDR3 comprises 17 residues. J lost 8 bases, V lost 3 bases, and 15 bases had no gene match. Germline V CDR1 and CDR2: SGHTS, YDEGEE. The CDR3 DNA is TGTGCCAGCAGCTACTTCACCGGGACTAGCTCGAGTCATGAGCAGTTCTTC. Translation: CASSYFTGTSSSHEQFF.

This chain links TRBV7-9 with TRBJ2-1; D gene ambiguous. Between the trimmed V and J ends, which lost 5 bases and 0 bases, there was a span of 17 bases. Germline V gene sequence: CDR1 SEHNR, CDR2 FQNEAQ (reference sequence). The CDR3 loop spans 17 amino acids. The CDR3 spells CASSPARTSSSYNEQFF. Written as DNA, the CDR3 is TGTGCCAGCAGCCCCGCCCGCACCTCGAGCTCCTACAATGAGCAGTTCTTC.

In regard to this clone: Compared with germline, one end of the junction differs, possibly owing to a read error. The chain employs TRBV7-7 and TRBJ2-3, with a possible D match to TRBD2 (5 bases). The CDR3 is 13 amino acids. The germline V gene encodes CDR1 SSHAT and CDR2 FNYEAQ (reference sequence). CDR3 in amino acids: CASSLAGGDTQYF. The CDR3, as DNA: TGTGCTAGCAGCTTAGCAGGAGGAGATACGCAGTATTTT.

The chain uses TRBV29-1 and TRBJ1-1, with a weak D call TRBD1 (5 bases). The germline V and J ends were trimmed by 1 base and 5 bases, with 14 bases remaining between them. Looked up from germline, CDR1 is SQVTM and CDR2 is ANQGSEA. The CDR3 runs to 14 residues. The CDR3: CSVEVGGSKTEAFF. The CDR3 DNA is TGCAGCGTTGAAGTCGGGGGGTCGAAAACTGAAGCTTTCTTT. Together with reference TRBV29-1 and TRBJ1-1, the CDR3 gives the full variable domain: SAVISQKPSRDICQRGTSLTIQCQVDSQVTMMFWYRQQPGQSLTLIATANQGSEATYESGFVIDKFPISRPNLTFSTLTVSNMSPEDSSIYLCSVEVGGSKTEAFFGQGTRLTVV.

The chain has TRBV19 and TRBJ2-7, with a weak D call TRBD1 (5 bases). Deletions cut 5 bases from V and 3 bases from J, with 8 bases between. This CDR3 contains 12 residues. Germline V CDR1 and CDR2: LNHDA, SQIVND (reference sequence). The DNA for the CDR3 is TGTGCCAGTAGTCCAGGGTACTACGAGCAGTACTTC. Translation gives CASSPGYYEQYF. The full variable domain, in which reference TRBV19 and TRBJ2-7 provide the parts outside the CDR3, is DGGITQSPKYLFRKEGQNVTLSCEQNLNHDAMYWYRQDPGQGLRLIYYSQIVNDFQKGDIAEGYSVSREKKESFPLTVTSAQKNPTAFYLCASSPGYYEQYFGPGTRLTVT.

This chain links TRBV5-6 with TRBJ2-1, with D unclear. V lost 2 bases and J lost 0, with 6 bases in between. The CDR3 length is 14 residues. CDR1 is SGHDT and CDR2 is YYEEEE in the germline V gene. The chain's CDR3 is CASSFPSSYNEQFF. The CDR3 coding sequence is TGTGCCAGCAGCTTTCCGAGCTCCTACAATGAGCAGTTCTTC.

J is TRBJ2-7 and V is TRBV11-2; TRBD2 agrees at 7 bases. This CDR3 comprises 15 residues. The V and J ends lost 0 bases and 0 bases, in that order; junction bases with no gene match: 2. The germline CDR1 and CDR2 sequences are SGHAT and FQNNGV. Here the CDR3 DNA reads TGTGCCAGCAGCTTAGACGGGGACTACTCCTACGAGCAGTACTTC. Amino acid sequence: CASSLDGDYSYEQYF.